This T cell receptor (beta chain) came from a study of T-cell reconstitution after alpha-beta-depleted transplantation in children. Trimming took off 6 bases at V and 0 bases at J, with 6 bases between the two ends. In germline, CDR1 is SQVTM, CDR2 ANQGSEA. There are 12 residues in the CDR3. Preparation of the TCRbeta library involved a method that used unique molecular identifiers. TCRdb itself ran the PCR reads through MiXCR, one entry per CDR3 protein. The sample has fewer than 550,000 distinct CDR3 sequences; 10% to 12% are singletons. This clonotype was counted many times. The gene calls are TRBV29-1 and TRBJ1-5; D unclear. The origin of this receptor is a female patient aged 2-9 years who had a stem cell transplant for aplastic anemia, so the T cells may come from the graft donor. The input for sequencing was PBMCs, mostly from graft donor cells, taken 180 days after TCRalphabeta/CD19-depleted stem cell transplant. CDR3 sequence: CSVGNSNQPQHF. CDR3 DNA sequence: TGCAGCGTGGGAAATAGCAATCAGCCCCAGCATTTT.